This TCR beta chain originates from a study of cytomegalovirus exposure and HLA in healthy donors. This clone was detected only a few times. What it binds is unknown. Findings of the study overall: Most of the TCR beta V segments (in an earlier analysis) were productive either about 87% or about 30% of the time.

The PCR employed 60 Vbeta primers together with 13 Jbeta primers. This table comes from immunoSEQ multiplex PCR, and its TCRdb copy is limited to in-frame clones, with some not included. Of under 200,000 clones listed, roughly 84% are singletons. CDR3 size: 16 residues. The V gene end was trimmed by 6 bases and the J gene end by 5 bases; junction bases not matched to a gene: 14. The germline V gene encodes CDR1 MNHNY and CDR2 SVGAGI (reference sequence). This receptor was taken from a man younger than 35 in good health and CMV-seronegative. Sequenced: PBMCs. This sequence joins TRBV6-6 and TRBJ1-1, with 8 bases aligning to TRBD1. The CDR3 loop reads CASRPFIQGEGTEAFF. The CDR3 bases are TGTGCCAGCAGGCCCTTTATACAGGGGGAGGGTACTGAAGCTTTCTTT.